These 32 T cell receptor beta chains share one sample of origin, sequenced in a study of cytomegalovirus exposure and HLA in healthy donors. Primers included in the PCR were 60 Vbeta and 13 Jbeta primers. Data came from immunoSEQ multiplex PCR; TCRdb stores just in-frame clones and leaves some out. Its listing shows about 64,000 clones. The sample was PBMCs. The receptor set was obtained from a woman aged 18-35 years in good health and CMV-seronegative.

The chain is built from TRBV4-1 and TRBJ2-3, with 10 bases identical to TRBD2. Germline V lookup: CDR1 MGHRA, CDR2 YSYEKL. The CDR3 contains 15 residues. With 0 bases clipped from V and 4 bases from J, the junction kept 1 base outside the gene matches. The CDR3 region is CASSQEGTSADTQYF. The CDR3 DNA follows: TGCGCCAGCAGCCAAGAGGGGACTAGCGCAGATACGCAGTATTTT.

This chain uses TRBV9 with TRBJ1-1; tentatively, D is TRBD1 (6 bases). Germline-derived CDR1 and CDR2 are SGDLS and YYNGEE. V lost 3 bases and J lost 0, with 15 bases in between. The CDR3 extends over 16 amino acids. The CDR3 region is CASSGVPGHLNTEAFF. The CDR3 nucleotides are TGTGCCAGCAGCGGGGTACCGGGACACCTGAACACTGAAGCTTTCTTT.

The CDR3 nucleotides are TGTGCCAGCTCACCCCGCACGCAGGAAGCTTTCTTT. It yields the protein CASSPRTQEAFF. This rearrangement joins TRBV18 to TRBJ1-1; unclear D gene. Trimming pared 3 bases from V and 8 bases from J, leaving 10 bases between. The germline V gene has CDR1 KGHSH and CDR2 LQKENI. CDR3 length: 12 residues.

As DNA, the CDR3 is TGTGCCAGCAGCTTGGAGCAGGGCCATAATTCACCCCTCCACTTT. Amino acids: CASSLEQGHNSPLHF. V gene TRBV5-4 combines with J gene TRBJ1-6; weak D call: TRBD1 (5 bases). Germline V gene sequence: CDR1 SGHNT, CDR2 YYREEE (reference sequence). The V end was cut by 0 bases, the J end by 5 bases, with 9 bases between. The CDR3 has 15 amino acids.

The chain couples TRBV29-1 to TRBJ1-1; D uncertain. The CDR3 is made up of 11 amino acids. V was clipped by 7 bases and J by 0 bases, with 6 bases between them. Germline V lookup: CDR1 SQVTM, CDR2 ANQGSEA. The CDR3: CSGQMNTEAFF. Written as DNA, the CDR3 is TGCAGCGGCCAGATGAACACTGAAGCTTTCTTT. Full variable domain (rest looked up from reference TRBV29-1 and TRBJ1-1): SAVISQKPSRDICQRGTSLTIQCQVDSQVTMMFWYRQQPGQSLTLIATANQGSEATYESGFVIDKFPISRPNLTFSTLTVSNMSPEDSSIYLCSGQMNTEAFFGQGTRLTVV.

J is TRBJ2-7 and V is TRBV6-5; D is possibly TRBD2 (6 bases). Looked up from germline, CDR1 is MNHEY and CDR2 is SVGAGI. This CDR3 spans 14 amino acids. Trimming shortened V by 5 bases and J by 5 bases, and 16 bases separated the two germline ends. The DNA for the CDR3 is TGTGCCAGCAGTGTTATAGCGGAGCCTAACGAGCAGTACTTC. Its protein product is CASSVIAEPNEQYF.

The rearrangement links TRBV6-5 to TRBJ1-1; 10 nucleotides line up with TRBD1. V lost 6 bases and J lost 3; bases outside the gene matches: 7. The CDR3 runs 15 residues. CDR1 MNHEY and CDR2 SVGAGI come from the germline V gene. CDR3 DNA: TGTGCCAGCAGGGAGACAGGGGGCCTCCACACTGAAGCTTTCTTT. Encoded protein: CASRETGGLHTEAFF.

V usage is TRBV11-3 and J usage is TRBJ1-4, with no clear D. Deletions cut 5 bases from V and 8 bases from J, with 9 bases between. The CDR3 has 12 residues. Germline loops: CDR1 SGHNT, CDR2 YENEEA. The CDR3 sequence is CASSLGREKLFF. The CDR3 DNA is TGTGCCAGCAGCCTGGGCAGAGAAAAACTGTTTTTT.

The J gene is TRBJ1-1, the V gene TRBV11-1; D gene ambiguous. Germline assignment: CDR1 SGHAT and CDR2 FQDESV (reference sequence). This CDR3 is 15 amino acids long. V lost 1 base, J lost 1 base, and 10 bases lay in between. The CDR3: CASSLGWAGNTEAFF. DNA of the CDR3: TGTGCCAGCAGCTTAGGGTGGGCTGGGAACACTGAAGCTTTCTTT. The complete variable domain, with remaining parts taken from reference TRBV11-1 and TRBJ1-1, reads EAEVAQSPRYKITEKSQAVAFWCDPISGHATLYWYRQILGQGPELLVQFQDESVVDDSQLPKDRFSAERLKGVDSTLKIQPAELGDSAMYLCASSLGWAGNTEAFFGQGTRLTVV.

This clone is called medium-sized based on its frequency. This chain links TRBV5-4 with TRBJ2-1; TRBD2 matches at 7 bases. Germline CDR1 SGHNT, CDR2 YYREEE (reference sequence). Losses at the gene ends were 0 bases for V and 7 bases for J; bases not matched to a gene: 7. There are 15 residues in the CDR3. In DNA form, the CDR3 reads TGTGCCAGCAGCTTGGAGGGAGGGCCAGGGAATGAGCAGTTCTTC. Its translation: CASSLEGGPGNEQFF. The entire variable domain, with the rest obtained from reference TRBV5-4 and TRBJ2-1, is as follows: ETGVTQSPTHLIKTRGQQVTLRCSSQSGHNTVSWYQQALGQGPQFIFQYYREEENGRGNFPPRFSGLQFPNYSSELNVNALELDDSALYLCASSLEGGPGNEQFFGPGTRLTVL.

The chain employs TRBV25-1 and TRBJ2-7, with 12 bases aligning to TRBD2. This CDR3 has 16 amino acids. Germline V gene data show CDR1 as MGHDK and CDR2 as SYGVNS. After removal of 6 bases from V and 1 base from J, the junction contained 7 bases not matched to a gene. This CDR3 is CASSAQTSGGSYEQYF. DNA for the CDR3: TGTGCCAGCAGCGCCCAGACTAGCGGGGGATCCTACGAGCAGTACTTC.

The V and J genes are TRBV12-5 and TRBJ2-5; 8 positions match TRBD1. The CDR3 runs to 13 residues. Germline lookup yields CDR1 LGHNT and CDR2 FRNRAP. J lost 5 bases, V lost 5 bases, and 4 bases had no gene match. CDR3 loop: CASGPRTGETQYF. Written as DNA, the CDR3 is TGTGCTAGTGGTCCCCGGACAGGGGAGACCCAGTACTTC.

The gene calls are TRBV30 and TRBJ1-2; weak D call: TRBD1 (6 bases). This CDR3 comprises 13 residues. Germline CDR1 GTSNPN, CDR2 SVGIG (reference sequence). The V gene lost 2 bases and the J gene lost 7 bases, with 14 bases spanning the gap. The CDR3: CAWSTQGGAGYTF. CDR3 coding DNA: TGTGCCTGGAGTACACAGGGTGGCGCTGGCTACACCTTC.

The chain joins TRBV19 to TRBJ1-1; 7 bases fit TRBD1. In germline, CDR1 is LNHDA, CDR2 SQIVND (reference sequence). There are 14 residues in the CDR3. After removal of 5 bases from V and 1 base from J, the junction contained 4 bases not matched to a gene. The CDR3 DNA reads as TGTGCCAGTAGTTTACAGGGGTGGAACACTGAAGCTTTCTTT. Protein sequence: CASSLQGWNTEAFF. Variable domain in full (rest from reference TRBV19 and TRBJ1-1): DGGITQSPKYLFRKEGQNVTLSCEQNLNHDAMYWYRQDPGQGLRLIYYSQIVNDFQKGDIAEGYSVSREKKESFPLTVTSAQKNPTAFYLCASSLQGWNTEAFFGQGTRLTVV.

The chain recombines TRBV5-1 with TRBJ1-1; D gene ambiguous. The V gene lost 7 bases and the J gene lost 0 bases, with 16 bases spanning the gap. Germline values: CDR1 SGHRS, CDR2 YFSETQ. This CDR3 is built from 15 residues. CDR3 sequence: CASGPGNSVNTEAFF. The CDR3 nucleotides read TGCGCCAGCGGGCCGGGGAATTCGGTGAACACTGAAGCTTTCTTT.

The chain carries TRBV5-1 and TRBJ1-5; D may be TRBD1 (6 bases). The germline V and J ends were trimmed by 0 bases and 6 bases, with 10 bases remaining between them. Germline V lookup: CDR1 SGHRS, CDR2 YFSETQ. The CDR3 is made up of 14 amino acids. CDR3 region: CASSLGGQAQPQHF. Written as DNA, the CDR3 is TGCGCCAGCAGCTTGGGGGGGCAGGCTCAGCCCCAGCATTTT.

This chain joins TRBV6-5 and TRBJ1-1, with a weak D call TRBD1 (5 bases). Germline V gene data show CDR1 as MNHEY and CDR2 as SVGAGI. CDR3 length: 15 amino acids. Trimming removed 5 bases at V and 10 bases at J, with 23 bases between. The chain's CDR3 is CASSQTSGLRVGAFF. DNA of the CDR3: TGTGCCAGCAGTCAAACCTCAGGGCTTCGAGTGGGAGCTTTCTTT.

This sequence joins TRBV5-6 and TRBJ2-1; D gene uncertain. CDR1 and CDR2 from the germline V gene are SGHDT and YYEEEE. The CDR3 is 13 amino acids. V lost 0 bases to trimming and J lost 4 bases, with 5 bases between them. The CDR3 nucleotides read TGTGCCAGCAGCTTGGCCTATTACAATGAGCAGTTCTTC. This gives the protein CASSLAYYNEQFF. The variable domain in full, with the rest retrieved from reference TRBV5-6 and TRBJ2-1, is DAGVTQSPTHLIKTRGQQVTLRCSPKSGHDTVSWYQQALGQGPQFIFQYYEEEERQRGNFPDRFSGHQFPNYSSELNVNALLLGDSALYLCASSLAYYNEQFFGPGTRLTVL.

This chain uses TRBV6-1 with TRBJ2-7, with TRBD2 matching 13 bases. Trimming at V came to 2 bases and at J to 0 bases, leaving 7 bases not matched to a gene. The CDR3 is 18 residues long. Per the germline V gene, CDR1 is MNHNS and CDR2 is SASEGT. The CDR3 loop reads CASSEPLAGGSVSYEQYF. CDR3 in DNA: TGTGCCAGCAGTGAACCACTAGCGGGAGGGTCTGTCTCCTACGAGCAGTACTTC.

V gene TRBV30 combines with J gene TRBJ2-1, with 11 positions matching TRBD2. CDR3 length: 15 amino acids. Trimming removed 8 bases from V and 3 bases from J; junction bases left unmatched: 9. Germline assignment: CDR1 GTSNPN and CDR2 SVGIG (reference sequence). The CDR3: CAGTTTSGSYNEQFF. DNA for the CDR3: TGTGCCGGGACCACAACTAGCGGGAGCTACAATGAGCAGTTCTTC.

The CDR3 is CSVELGGGYTF. The CDR3 region has the DNA TGCAGCGTTGAATTAGGGGGCGGCTACACCTTC. This chain links TRBV29-1 with TRBJ1-2; TRBD1 agrees at 7 bases. The CDR3 sequence is 11 residues long. The V and J ends lost 2 bases and 8 bases, in that order; junction bases with no gene match: 2. Per germline, CDR1 SQVTM and CDR2 ANQGSEA.

CDR3 region: CASSQDSGRPNEQFF. CDR3 DNA sequence: TGTGCCAGCAGCCAAGATTCCGGCAGGCCCAATGAGCAGTTCTTC. V gene TRBV14 combines with J gene TRBJ2-1, with D unresolved. With 0 bases removed from V and 6 bases from J, the gap between germline ends came to 12 bases. Germline lookup yields CDR1 SGHDN and CDR2 FVKESK. The CDR3 length is 15 residues.

The chain links TRBV7-9 to TRBJ2-7; a weak D match, TRBD2 (6 bases). The germline V gene encodes CDR1 SEHNR and CDR2 FQNEAQ (reference sequence). Trimming took 1 base from V and 2 from J, leaving 9 bases between them. This CDR3 contains 14 residues. DNA for the CDR3: TGTGCCAGCAGCTTAGTTGGCGGGACCTACGAGCAGTACTTC. Protein: CASSLVGGTYEQYF.

The chain couples TRBV6-1 to TRBJ2-7, with a possible D match to TRBD2 (6 bases). The germline V and J ends were trimmed by 5 bases and 2 bases, with 13 bases remaining between them. Germline V gene sequence: CDR1 MNHNS, CDR2 SASEGT. This CDR3 contains 14 residues. The CDR3 here is CASSPPWGAYEQYF. The CDR3 DNA reads as TGTGCCAGCAGTCCTCCATGGGGGGCCTACGAGCAGTACTTC.

The chain couples TRBV5-1 to TRBJ1-3; 7 bases match TRBD1. V was pared by 6 bases and J by 0 bases, with 6 bases of the junction left unmatched. There are 15 residues in the CDR3. Germline assignment: CDR1 SGHRS and CDR2 YFSETQ. In DNA, the CDR3 is TGCGCCAGCAAACCGGGACAGAGCTCTGGAAACACCATATATTTT. Amino acid sequence: CASKPGQSSGNTIYF.

A word on this clone: At one end the junction does not follow the germline gene, possibly because of a read error. This chain joins TRBV4-1 and TRBJ2-1; 12 nucleotides match TRBD1. Germline lookup yields CDR1 MGHRA and CDR2 YSYEKL. The CDR3 covers 20 residues. CDR3 residues: CASSQLRGTGGPSSDNEQFF. The CDR3, as DNA: TGCGCCAGCAGCCAACTGAGGGGGACAGGGGGCCCCAGCTCCGACAATGAGCAGTTCTTC.

V and J are TRBV6-1 and TRBJ2-7; weak D call: TRBD1 (6 bases). The germline CDR1 and CDR2 sequences are MNHNS and SASEGT. Trimming took 10 bases from V and 0 from J, leaving 16 bases between them. The CDR3 contains 14 residues. The CDR3 reads CATLRQDLSYEQYF. CDR3 bases: TGTGCCACCTTGAGACAGGACCTCTCCTACGAGCAGTACTTC.

V gene TRBV9 combines with J gene TRBJ1-5; D uncertain. The V end lost 0 bases, the J end lost 7 bases, and 8 bases lay between the germline ends. The CDR3 consists of 13 residues. Germline CDR1 reads SGDLS; CDR2 reads YYNGEE. The CDR3 DNA follows: TGTGCCAGCAGCGTAGCTGAGGAACAGCCCCAGCATTTT. The encoded protein is CASSVAEEQPQHF.

V gene TRBV30 combines with J gene TRBJ1-1; no clear D gene. V lost 0 bases, J lost 7 bases, and 9 bases lay in between. Germline assignment: CDR1 GTSNPN and CDR2 SVGIG (reference sequence). The CDR3 is 12 residues long. For the CDR3, the DNA is TGTGCCTGGAGTGTAAAGCCGAATGAAGCTTTCTTT. It translates to CAWSVKPNEAFF.

CDR3: CASSKLAGSHYEQYF. In DNA form, the CDR3 reads TGTGCCAGCAGCAAACTAGCGGGGTCCCACTACGAGCAGTACTTC. The rearrangement links TRBV6-5 to TRBJ2-7; the match to TRBD2 covers 10 bases. Germline V gives CDR1 MNHEY, CDR2 SVGAGI. The V segment lost 6 bases and the J segment 3 bases; nucleotides outside the gene matches: 8. This CDR3 spans 15 amino acids.

Comment on this clone: Other DNA variants within this sample encode the same CDR3. The V call is TRBV20-1, the J call TRBJ2-7; 8 bases are shared with TRBD1. J lost 4 bases, V lost 5 bases, and 1 base had no gene match. The germline gives CDR1 DFQATT, CDR2 SNEGSKA (reference sequence). This CDR3 is built from 11 residues. The CDR3 is CSARQGYEQYF. CDR3 DNA: TGCAGTGCTCGACAGGGGTACGAGCAGTACTTC.

The chain uses TRBV6-5 and TRBJ2-3; 8 bases match TRBD2. V lost 4 bases to trimming and J lost 2 bases; unmatched junction nucleotides: 8. CDR1 is MNHEY, CDR2 SVGAGI, per germline. This CDR3 is built from 16 residues. CDR3 in amino acids: CASSSLAGSPTDTQYF. DNA for the CDR3: TGTGCCAGCAGTTCCTTAGCGGGATCCCCCACAGATACGCAGTATTTT.